One sample yielded the 26 T cell receptor beta chains listed below, sequenced in a study of metastatic and nonmetastatic thyroid tumors. TCRdb re-called the PCR reads via MiXCR. The table includes 35,000 to 55,000 clones, 3% to 3.5% detected once. Thyroid surgery was preceded by no treatment in any patient. The specimen was blood. The origin of the receptors is a female donor with papillary thyroid cancer or a benign thyroid nodule (not recorded which). Some clones in this sample may be carry-over from other donors' samples.

This clone was seen a few times. The CDR3 DNA reads as TGCGCCAGCGGCACTAAAGTGGACTATGGCTACACCTTC. It encodes CASGTKVDYGYTF. The chain is built from TRBV5-1 and TRBJ1-2; D uncertain. This CDR3 region has 13 residues. Germline V gives CDR1 SGHRS, CDR2 YFSETQ. The V end lost 7 bases, the J end lost 3 bases, and 13 bases lay between the germline ends.

This clone showed up many times. The chain is built from TRBV6-1 and TRBJ2-1; 12 bases map to TRBD2. This CDR3 has 15 residues. V lost 11 bases to trimming and J lost 5 bases; unmatched junction nucleotides: 10. Germline loops: CDR1 MNHNS, CDR2 SASEGT. CDR3 in DNA: TGTGCCGTCCTCCCGACTAGCGGGAGCCACAATGAGCAGTTCTTC. Translation gives CAVLPTSGSHNEQFF.

This chain connects TRBV6-1 to TRBJ2-1; 7 positions agree with TRBD1. V gave up 1 base and J gave up 5 bases; unmatched junction bases: 2. The germline gives CDR1 MNHNS, CDR2 SASEGT. The CDR3 is made up of 14 amino acids. CDR3 DNA: TGTGCCAGCAGTGAAGGGGGACAGAACAATGAGCAGTTCTTC. Residues: CASSEGGQNNEQFF.

CDR3 protein: CASSLGLAGGPEQYF. CDR3 sequence (DNA): TGTGCCAGCAGCCTGGGACTAGCGGGAGGGCCGGAGCAGTACTTC. This rearrangement joins TRBV7-8 to TRBJ2-7; 16 nucleotides align to TRBD2. The V segment lost 5 bases and the J segment 7 bases; nucleotides outside the gene matches: 5. The germline gives CDR1 SGHVS, CDR2 FQNEAQ. The CDR3 loop spans 15 amino acids.

The rearrangement links TRBV28 to TRBJ1-2, with a weak D call TRBD1 (5 bases). The germline V and J ends were trimmed by 3 bases and 3 bases, with 8 bases remaining between them. The length of the CDR3 is 13 residues. The germline V gene encodes CDR1 MDHEN and CDR2 SYDVKM. CDR3 DNA sequence: TGTGCCAGCAGTTTGGACACGGACTATGGCTACACCTTC. It specifies CASSLDTDYGYTF.

The chain uses TRBV27 and TRBJ1-2; 10 bases map to TRBD1. The CDR3 sequence is 15 residues long. Germline V gives CDR1 MNHEY, CDR2 SMNVEV (reference sequence). Trimming took 4 bases from V and 2 from J; bases not matched to a gene: 4. This CDR3 reads CASSSLDRGNYGYTF. Here the CDR3 DNA reads TGTGCCAGCAGTTCCCTGGACAGGGGGAACTATGGCTACACCTTC.

This clone came up a few times. The chain carries TRBV5-6 and TRBJ1-2; D is undetermined. Germline-derived CDR1 and CDR2 are SGHDT and YYEEEE. This CDR3 has 12 residues. The germline V and J ends were trimmed by 0 bases and 8 bases, with 8 bases remaining between them. For the CDR3, the DNA is TGTGCCAGCAGCTTGGCCGAAGGGGGCTACACCTTC. Translated: CASSLAEGGYTF.

This clone was found many times. Possible read error: a much larger clone is one base away. The rearrangement links TRBV11-3 to TRBJ2-5; D gene ambiguous. This CDR3 region has 14 residues. CDR1 is SGHNT, CDR2 YENEEA, per germline. This CDR3 is CASSPNFYQGTQYF. The CDR3, as DNA: TGTGCCAGCAGCCCCAATTTTTACCAAGGGACCCAGTACTTC.

This chain joins TRBV24-1 and TRBJ2-2; 8 positions agree with TRBD1. The CDR3 has 16 residues. Unmatched junction bases numbered 4, after V lost 4 bases and J lost 1 base. Germline-derived CDR1 and CDR2 are KGHDR and SFDVKD. The CDR3 DNA sequence: TGTGCCACCAGTGACCCCGGACAGGGGAACACCGGGGAGCTGTTTTTT. Translation gives CATSDPGQGNTGELFF.

This clone was found many times. V usage is TRBV2 and J usage is TRBJ2-7; D is perhaps TRBD1 (6 bases). Germline V gene data show CDR1 as SNHLY and CDR2 as FYNNEI. This CDR3 contains 14 residues. V lost 7 bases, J lost 3 bases, and 16 bases lay in between. The CDR3 protein is CASKVTGFDYEQYF. The CDR3 DNA is TGTGCCAGCAAAGTGACAGGTTTCGACTACGAGCAGTACTTC. The full variable domain, in which reference TRBV2 and TRBJ2-7 provide the parts outside the CDR3, is EPEVTQTPSHQVTQMGQEVILRCVPISNHLYFYWYRQILGQKVEFLVSFYNNEISEKSEIFDDQFSVERPDGSNFTLKIRSTKLEDSAMYFCASKVTGFDYEQYFGPGTRLTVT.

This clone occurred many times. J is TRBJ2-6 and V is TRBV28, with D hard to call. V was clipped by 10 bases and J by 2 bases, with 3 bases between them. Germline V gene data show CDR1 as MDHEN and CDR2 as SYDVKM. The CDR3 covers 11 residues. In nucleotides, the CDR3 is TGTGCCACGACTGGGGCCAACGTCCTGACTTTC. Its translation is CATTGANVLTF.

This clone was detected only a few times. J is TRBJ2-3 and V is TRBV19; TRBD2 aligns across 8 bases. The V gene end was trimmed by 11 bases and the J gene end by 0 bases; junction bases not matched to a gene: 1. CDR3 length: 12 residues. In germline, CDR1 is LNHDA, CDR2 SQIVND (reference sequence). The DNA for the CDR3 is TGTGCCGTAGCGGGAAGCACAGATACGCAGTATTTT. Translating it yields CAVAGSTDTQYF.

This clone was observed at least ten times. J is TRBJ2-7 and V is TRBV5-5, with D hard to call. The germline gives CDR1 SGHKS, CDR2 YYEKEE (reference sequence). Trimming took off 1 base at V and 4 bases at J, with 9 bases between the two ends. This CDR3 has 13 amino acids. CDR3 bases: TGTGCCAGCAGCTTGTCCGTCATTTACGAGCAGTACTTC. This encodes CASSLSVIYEQYF.

This clone has at least ten counts. The chain links TRBV29-1 to TRBJ1-1; 7 bases are a match to TRBD1. J was trimmed by 5 bases and V by 6 bases; bases with no gene match: 12. The CDR3 is made up of 14 amino acids. Per the germline V gene, CDR1 is SQVTM and CDR2 is ANQGSEA. This CDR3 is CSVRYRGAGTEAFF. CDR3 in DNA: TGCAGCGTAAGATACAGGGGCGCGGGGACTGAAGCTTTCTTT.

The rearrangement joins TRBV3-1 to TRBJ2-2; 11 bases are a match to TRBD2. V dropped 3 bases and J dropped 6; count of bases not matched to a gene: 3. CDR3 length: 15 residues. CDR1 and CDR2 from the germline V gene are LGHDT and YNNKEL (reference sequence). CDR3 residues: CASSHQGLAAGELFF. CDR3 in DNA: TGTGCCAGCAGCCACCAGGGACTAGCGGCCGGGGAGCTGTTTTTT. Complete variable domain (other parts from reference TRBV3-1 and TRBJ2-2): DTAVSQTPKYLVTQMGNDKSIKCEQNLGHDTMYWYKQDSKKFLKIMFSYNNKELIINETVPNRFSPKSPDKAHLNLHINSLELGDSAVYFCASSHQGLAAGELFFGEGSRLTVL.

CDR3 in amino acids: CASSTRTEDTQYF. The CDR3 DNA reads as TGTGCCAGCAGCACCCGAACCGAAGATACGCAGTATTTT. The chain links TRBV5-5 to TRBJ2-3; D unclear. This CDR3 region has 13 residues. Germline V CDR1 and CDR2: SGHKS, YYEKEE (reference sequence). The V gene lost 4 bases and the J gene lost 5 bases, with 11 bases spanning the gap.

This clone showed up many times. This chain joins TRBV15 and TRBJ1-4, with D possibly TRBD1 on 6 matching bases. This CDR3 has 17 amino acids. The V end lost 5 bases, the J end lost 7 bases, and 23 bases lay between the germline ends. CDR1 is LNHNV, CDR2 YYDKDF, per germline (reference sequence). CDR3 protein: CATSPSRTAFQSEKLFF. Here the CDR3 DNA reads TGTGCCACCAGCCCTAGCCGGACAGCCTTCCAAAGTGAAAAACTGTTTTTT.

The chain employs TRBV30 and TRBJ2-1; D not resolved. V lost 2 bases, J lost 6 bases, and 8 bases lay in between. In germline, CDR1 is GTSNPN, CDR2 SVGIG (reference sequence). The CDR3 runs 12 residues. The CDR3 DNA is TGTGCCTGGAGTCCGATTGTCAATGAGCAGTTCTTC. This codes for CAWSPIVNEQFF.

This clone was seen at least ten times. This chain uses TRBV6-2 or TRBV6-3 with TRBJ2-1; 7 bases agree with TRBD2. The CDR3 spans 12 residues. Trimming at V came to 6 bases and at J to 7 bases, leaving 3 bases not matched to a gene. Germline V CDR1 and CDR2: MNHEY, SVGEGT. The CDR3 region has the DNA TGTGCCAGCAGGCGGGAGATAAATGAGCAGTTCTTC. As protein: CASRREINEQFF.

This clone appeared many times. The J gene is TRBJ2-1, the V gene TRBV6-1, with 13 bases that match TRBD2. CDR1 and CDR2 (germline): MNHNS, SASEGT. V shed 7 bases and J 8 bases; nucleotides not matched to a gene: 11. This CDR3 contains 16 residues. This CDR3 reads CASTNGLAGVRHEQFF. The CDR3 nucleotides read TGTGCCAGCACGAACGGACTAGCGGGAGTTAGGCATGAGCAGTTCTTC.

This clone was picked up many times. The chain recombines TRBV19 with TRBJ2-7; 7 bases line up with TRBD1. The V and J ends lost 5 bases and 2 bases, in that order; junction bases with no gene match: 6. CDR1 LNHDA and CDR2 SQIVND come from the germline V gene (reference sequence). This CDR3 spans 14 amino acids. CDR3 sequence reads: CASSYRDSTYEQYF. In nucleotides, the CDR3 is TGTGCCAGTAGTTATCGGGACAGCACCTACGAGCAGTACTTC.

This clone was picked up a small number of times. This chain uses TRBV27 with TRBJ2-5, with 7 nucleotides matching TRBD2. Germline V gives CDR1 MNHEY, CDR2 SMNVEV (reference sequence). V shed 1 base and J 1 base; nucleotides not matched to a gene: 3. The CDR3 runs to 15 residues. The CDR3 is CASSLYGRLQETQYF. The CDR3 DNA sequence: TGTGCCAGCAGTTTATACGGGAGGCTCCAAGAGACCCAGTACTTC.

This clone was seen repeatedly, ten times or more. The chain couples TRBV15 to TRBJ2-2; D possibly corresponds to TRBD2 (6 bases). The germline V and J ends were trimmed by 2 bases and 2 bases, with 15 bases remaining between them. There are 17 residues in the CDR3. CDR1 LNHNV and CDR2 YYDKDF come from the germline V gene (reference sequence). CDR3 in amino acids: CATSRKSGTLNTGELFF. The DNA for the CDR3 is TGTGCCACCAGCAGAAAGTCCGGGACTTTAAACACCGGGGAGCTGTTTTTT.

This clone was recorded a few times. The rearrangement joins TRBV6-1 to TRBJ2-1, with D possibly TRBD1 on 7 matching bases. This CDR3 is built from 13 residues. Germline V gene data show CDR1 as MNHNS and CDR2 as SASEGT. V was shortened by 6 bases and J by 6 bases, with 12 bases between the two germline ends. The CDR3 reads CASRGGQVNEQFF. The CDR3 region has the DNA TGTGCCAGCAGGGGAGGACAGGTCAATGAGCAGTTCTTC.

This clone turned up a few times. The rearrangement uses TRBV19 and TRBJ1-2; D perhaps matches TRBD1 (6 bases). Trimming cost V 1 base and J 3 bases, with 9 bases left between them. Germline-derived CDR1 and CDR2 are LNHDA and SQIVND (reference sequence). The CDR3 totals 14 residues. CDR3 nucleotides: TGTGCCAGTAGTATAGGAACAGGGCACTATGGCTACACCTTC. It encodes CASSIGTGHYGYTF.

Only a few counts were recorded for this clone. An end of the junction differs from the germline gene, which may be a read error. DNA of the CDR3: TGTGCCAACAGTGAGGGATGGGGGAGTACGAACACCGGGGAGCTGTTTTTT. Protein sequence: CANSEGWGSTNTGELFF. V usage is TRBV6-1 and J usage is TRBJ2-2, with D tentatively TRBD1 or TRBD2 (5 bases each). Looked up from germline, CDR1 is MNHNS and CDR2 is SASEGT. The CDR3 extends over 17 amino acids.